The rows below give T cell receptor beta chains drawn from one sample of a study of shared clonotypes between healthy human individuals. Data came from immunoSEQ multiplex PCR; TCRdb stores just in-frame clones and leaves some out. The top ten hold 1% to 1.3% of the sample, which has around 2,000,000 clones, 85% to 95% seen once. Sequencing was carried out using naive CD8+ T cells sorted from blood. These receptors were collected from a man younger than 35 in good health. Both conserved end residues are part of each CDR3. The D gene is left open where the match is weak. Size is stated for part of the rows, as once, few or many counts, or as a class when the clone is expanded.

.	few	14	TRBV6-5	TRBJ1-6	CASSYASGNSPLHF	TGTGCCAGCAGTTACGCGTCGGGTAATTCACCCCTCCACTTT
TRBD1	.	15	TRBV5-8	TRBJ2-7	CASSLRQGASYEQYF	TGTGCCAGCAGCCTGAGACAGGGGGCTTCCTACGAGCAGTACTTC
TRBD2	.	15	TRBV2	TRBJ2-5	CASRERGLAGETQYF	TGTGCCAGCAGAGAGCGGGGACTAGCGGGGGAGACCCAGTACTTC
.	.	14	TRBV7-9	TRBJ1-2	CASRGGGLDYGYTF	TGTGCCAGCCGCGGAGGGGGGTTGGACTATGGCTACACCTTC
.	.	14	TRBV6-5	TRBJ2-7	CASISARGSYEQYF	TGTGCCAGCATCTCGGCAAGGGGTTCCTACGAGCAGTACTTC
TRBD1	.	13	TRBV6-5	TRBJ2-1	CASSPTGNNEQFF	TGTGCCAGCAGTCCGACAGGGAACAATGAGCAGTTCTTC
TRBD2	.	16	TRBV4-3	TRBJ2-7	CASSQDMASGGYEQYF	TGCGCCAGCAGCCAAGATATGGCTAGCGGGGGGTACGAGCAGTACTTC
TRBD2	.	15	TRBV5-1	TRBJ2-7	CASSLGLAGVYEQYF	TGCGCCAGCAGCTTGGGACTAGCGGGAGTTTACGAGCAGTACTTC
.	.	15	TRBV2	TRBJ2-1	CASRDPRHKYNEQFF	TGTGCCAGCAGAGATCCACGGCACAAGTACAATGAGCAGTTCTTC
TRBD2	.	16	TRBV7-3	TRBJ2-1	CASSALAGGLYNEQFF	TGTGCCAGCAGCGCTCTAGCGGGGGGTCTCTACAATGAGCAGTTCTTC
TRBD1	.	14	TRBV4-3	TRBJ1-4	CASSPGTGNEKLFF	TGCGCCAGCAGCCCCGGGACAGGGAATGAAAAACTGTTTTTT
.	.	13	TRBV11-3	TRBJ2-7	CASSLAGSYEQYF	TGTGCCAGCAGCCTCGCCGGTTCCTACGAGCAGTACTTC
.	.	15	TRBV27	TRBJ2-1	CASSMSRDIYNEQFF	TGTGCCAGCAGTATGTCCCGGGACATTTACAATGAGCAGTTCTTC
TRBD1	.	12	TRBV7-9	TRBJ2-1	CASSSGGNEQFF	TGTGCCAGCAGCTCAGGGGGCAATGAGCAGTTCTTC
.	.	15	TRBV28	TRBJ2-1	CASSLTAGNMDEQFF	TGTGCCAGCAGTTTAACTGCAGGGAATATGGATGAGCAGTTCTTC
.	once	12	TRBV29-1	TRBJ2-7	CSVADLAYEQYF	TGCAGCGTCGCCGACTTAGCCTACGAGCAGTACTTC
.	once	13	TRBV7-2	TRBJ2-7	CASSGKTPDEQYF	TGTGCCAGCAGCGGGAAAACGCCGGACGAGCAGTACTTC
.	.	15	TRBV2	TRBJ2-7	CASSEYRASSYEQYF	TGTGCCAGCAGTGAATACAGGGCCTCCTCCTACGAGCAGTACTTC
.	.	13	TRBV2	TRBJ2-7	CASSDGGPNEQYF	TGTGCCAGCAGTGACGGGGGGCCCAACGAGCAGTACTTC
TRBD1	.	15	TRBV6-6	TRBJ2-7	CASTLGGTGTYEQYF	TGTGCCAGCACCCTAGGGGGGACAGGGACCTACGAGCAGTACTTC
TRBD2	.	16	TRBV5-1	TRBJ2-1	CASSAGLADPADEQFF	TGCGCCAGCAGCGCGGGACTAGCGGACCCAGCGGATGAGCAGTTCTTC
TRBD1	.	15	TRBV4-1	TRBJ2-7	CASSQGQGIRAEQYF	TGCGCCAGCAGCCAAGGACAGGGGATACGGGCCGAGCAGTACTTC
TRBD2	.	20	TRBV5-1	TRBJ2-1	CASSTIPGLAGVAPENEQFF	TGCGCCAGCAGCACTATCCCGGGACTAGCGGGAGTGGCCCCGGAGAATGAGCAGTTCTTC
TRBD2	.	16	TRBV27	TRBJ2-1	CASRKLNPGTSDEQFF	TGTGCCAGCAGGAAACTAAACCCCGGGACTAGCGATGAGCAGTTCTTC
TRBD1	few	14	TRBV25-1	TRBJ2-7	CASRDDRDPPSQYF	TGTGCCAGCAGGGATGACAGGGACCCACCCAGCCAGTACTTC
TRBD1	.	13	TRBV19	TRBJ1-4	CASSTETGRELFF	TGTGCCAGTAGTACAGAGACAGGGCGGGAACTGTTTTTT
.	.	16	TRBV7-9	TRBJ2-7	CASSFPPGRSSYEQYF	TGTGCCAGCAGCTTCCCCCCGGGTAGGAGCTCCTACGAGCAGTACTTC
TRBD1	.	14	TRBV6-5	TRBJ1-2	CASSPAGQGYGYTF	TGTGCCAGCAGCCCAGCAGGACAGGGATATGGCTACACCTTC
.	.	12	TRBV12-5	TRBJ1-1	CASAQGYTEAFF	TGTGCTAGTGCCCAGGGGTACACTGAAGCTTTCTTT
TRBD2	once	15	TRBV5-1	TRBJ2-5	CASSLRAGRGETQYF	TGCGCCAGCAGCTTGAGGGCAGGGAGGGGAGAGACCCAGTACTTC
.	.	17	TRBV11-2	TRBJ1-3	CASSLAPQVYSGNTIYF	TGTGCCAGCAGCTTAGCCCCTCAAGTCTACTCTGGAAACACCATATATTTT
.	.	17	TRBV5-4	TRBJ2-6	CASSLVGDSSGANVLTF	TGTGCCAGCAGCTTGGTAGGAGACAGCTCTGGGGCCAACGTCCTGACTTTC
.	.	14	TRBV5-1	TRBJ2-7	CASSLAPVLYEQYF	TGCGCCAGCAGCTTGGCCCCAGTACTCTACGAGCAGTACTTC
.	.	14	TRBV27	TRBJ2-1	CASSLSTVLNEQFF	TGTGCCAGCAGTTTATCCACAGTGTTGAATGAGCAGTTCTTC
.	.	15	TRBV9	TRBJ1-6	CASSVDGEPNSPLHF	TGTGCCAGCAGCGTAGATGGGGAGCCGAATTCACCCCTCCACTTT
.	.	15	TRBV6-5	TRBJ2-2	CASSYSALGIGELFF	TGTGCCAGCAGTTACTCGGCCTTGGGGATCGGGGAGCTGTTTTTT
.	.	13	TRBV6-5	TRBJ1-1	CASSYSKGTEAFF	TGTGCCAGCAGTTACTCCAAGGGCACTGAAGCTTTCTTT
.	.	16	TRBV28	TRBJ1-6	CASSFDPGNYNSPLHF	TGTGCCAGCAGTTTTGATCCGGGAAACTATAATTCACCCCTCCACTTT
.	.	14	TRBV4-1	TRBJ1-4	CASSPWQGDEKLFF	TGCGCCAGCAGCCCTTGGCAGGGAGACGAAAAACTGTTTTTT
.	.	12	TRBV11-3	TRBJ2-7	CASRYRVVEQYF	TGTGCCAGCAGATACAGGGTCGTCGAGCAGTACTTC
.	once	13	TRBV2	TRBJ1-1	CASSELMSTEAFF	TGTGCCAGCAGTGAACTCATGAGCACTGAAGCTTTCTTT
TRBD1	.	13	TRBV2	TRBJ1-1	CASSPQGSTEAFF	TGTGCCAGCAGCCCACAGGGGTCCACTGAAGCTTTCTTT
.	.	11	TRBV6-1	TRBJ2-1	CASSEGQKQFF	TGTGCCAGCAGTGAAGGGCAGAAACAGTTCTTC
TRBD1	.	16	TRBV4-1	TRBJ1-4	CASSLTTGTGDEKLFF	TGCGCCAGCAGCCTAACAACCGGGACAGGGGATGAAAAACTGTTTTTT
TRBD2	.	15	TRBV6-5	TRBJ2-1	CASSMTSGTNNEQFF	TGTGCCAGCAGCATGACTAGCGGAACTAACAATGAGCAGTTCTTC
.	.	13	TRBV7-6	TRBJ1-2	CASSSGGNYGYTF	TGTGCCAGCAGCTCGGGCGGAAACTATGGCTACACCTTC
TRBD1	.	14	TRBV7-9	TRBJ2-5	CASSPGTGQETQYF	TGTGCCAGCAGCCCGGGGACAGGCCAAGAGACCCAGTACTTC
.	.	14	TRBV27	TRBJ2-7	CASSFTGTILEQYF	TGTGCCAGCAGTTTCACCGGGACGATCCTTGAGCAGTACTTC
.	.	13	TRBV5-1	TRBJ2-7	CASSPHGTYEQYF	TGCGCCAGCAGCCCCCACGGAACCTACGAGCAGTACTTC
.	.	17	TRBV28	TRBJ1-4	CASSLYRESSTNEKLFF	TGTGCCAGCAGTTTATACAGGGAATCGTCAACTAATGAAAAACTGTTTTTT
.	.	14	TRBV29-1	TRBJ2-2	CSVGGIGPTGELFF	TGCAGCGTTGGAGGGATCGGGCCCACCGGGGAGCTGTTTTTT